This entry describes one T cell receptor (beta chain). V lost 4 bases to trimming and J lost 0 bases, with 15 bases between them. The CDR3 spans 16 residues. Germline lookup yields CDR1 MNHEY and CDR2 SVGAGI. This entry is derived from a study of blood T cell repertoires in COVID-19. The participants were between about 18 and 90 years old and came from about two dozen US areas. Within 2 weeks before study entry, exposed participants met a COVID-19 case. Profiled with immunoSEQ multiplex PCR; TCRdb holds only in-frame clones, not every one. The data show about 250,000 clones, over 70% seen once. The chain carries TRBV6-5 and TRBJ1-2, with a weak D call TRBD1 (5 bases). The sample taken for sequencing was PBMCs or T cells enriched from blood (not recorded which). The TCR was taken from a woman between 40 and 55 years old who had been exposed to COVID-19. The chain's CDR3 is CASSLGRGLTNYGYTF. CDR3 bases: TGTGCCAGCAGTTTGGGAAGGGGCCTAACTAACTATGGCTACACCTTC.